The TCR beta chain described here comes from a study of blood T cell repertoires in COVID-19. This CDR3 spans 15 amino acids. The ends lost 5 bases at V and 0 bases at J; junction bases unmatched: 4. Germline V gene data show CDR1 as SEHNR and CDR2 as FQNEAQ (reference sequence). TCRdb's table, derived via immunoSEQ multiplex PCR, lists solely in-frame clones and lacks some. The sample yields 160,000 or so clones, over 80% seen once. Material: peripheral blood. V usage is TRBV7-9 and J usage is TRBJ1-3; 7 nucleotides match TRBD1. The clonotype comes from a woman aged 55-69 years who had recovered from COVID-19. CDR3 in DNA: TGTGCCAGCAGCCCGCAGGGGGGCTCTGGAAACACCATATATTTT. Translating gives CASSPQGGSGNTIYF. Complete variable domain (other parts from reference TRBV7-9 and TRBJ1-3): DTGVSQNPRHKITKRGQNVTFRCDPISEHNRLYWYRQTLGQGPEFLTYFQNEAQLEKSRLLSDRFSAERPKGSFSTLEIQRTEQGDSAMYLCASSPQGGSGNTIYFGEGSWLTVV.